This entry is about one T cell receptor beta chain. The germline V gene encodes CDR1 LNHDA and CDR2 SQIVND (reference sequence). V was pared by 1 base and J by 5 bases, with 17 bases between. CDR3 length: 16 residues. These data originate in a study of blood T cell repertoires in COVID-19. The overall study: Whether acute or convalescent, the COVID-19 samples came from the United States, Italy and Spain. T cells, B-cell-depleted T cells, or PBMCs supplied cDNA or gDNA.

Per the authors' pipeline: Reference gene primer amplification yielded estimated nucleated cell counts. TCRdb's copy holds only in-frame clones and misses some; the assay was immunoSEQ multiplex PCR. V and J calls and clone size come straight from that table; D and trimming were deduced from the DNA. The sample carries a few hundred thousand clones, more than 80% recorded once. The origin of this receptor is a woman in her thirties or forties with acute or convalescent COVID-19. The chain joins TRBV19 to TRBJ2-5; D is perhaps TRBD2 (6 bases). Sequenced: peripheral blood. For the CDR3, the DNA is TGTGCCAGTAGTATAGGTTGGGGGGTAAGCGGGGAGACCCAGTACTTC. Amino acid sequence: CASSIGWGVSGETQYF.